Each of the 5 T cell receptor beta chains below was sequenced from the same sample in a study of neoadjuvant nivolumab and ipilimumab in lung cancer. Here immunoSEQ multiplex PCR was the method, and the copy in TCRdb shows in-frame clones only, minus some. The sample consists of about 18,000 clones, approximately 73% of them appearing once. The specimen was tumor tissue, collected after neoadjuvant nivolumab, alone or with ipilimumab, at or shortly before surgery. These TCRs come from an adult with non-small cell lung cancer.

This sequence joins TRBV4-1 and TRBJ1-1; no firm D call. The CDR3 spans 16 residues. Trimming took off 2 bases at V and 4 bases at J, with 17 bases between the two ends. Germline V gives CDR1 MGHRA, CDR2 YSYEKL. Here the CDR3 DNA reads TGCGCCAGCAGCCAACAACGGGCCCGGAGAGGCACTGAAGCTTTCTTT. As protein: CASSQQRARRGTEAFF.

The J gene is TRBJ2-1, the V gene TRBV11-2; 7 nucleotides align to TRBD2. In germline, CDR1 is SGHAT, CDR2 FQNNGV. Trimming removed 3 bases from V and 3 bases from J; junction bases left unmatched: 8. The length of the CDR3 is 16 residues. CDR3 in DNA: TGTGCCAGCAGCTTTGGCGGGAGTTCTGTCTACAATGAGCAGTTCTTC. Its translation: CASSFGGSSVYNEQFF. Full variable domain (outside the CDR3, taken from reference TRBV11-2 and TRBJ2-1): EAGVAQSPRYKIIEKRQSVAFWCNPISGHATLYWYQQILGQGPKLLIQFQNNGVVDDSQLPKDRFSAERLKGVDSTLKIQPAKLEDSAVYLCASSFGGSSVYNEQFFGPGTRLTVL.

V usage is TRBV19 and J usage is TRBJ1-1, with D tentatively TRBD1 (6 bases). Germline assignment: CDR1 LNHDA and CDR2 SQIVND (reference sequence). The CDR3 spans 15 residues. V was shortened by 3 bases and J by 1 base, with 12 bases between the two germline ends. DNA for the CDR3: TGTGCCAGTAGTATTGGACAGCTATCGAACACTGAAGCTTTCTTT. Translating gives CASSIGQLSNTEAFF.

The CDR3 bases are TGTGCCAGCAGTCAAGAGACAGGAAGTGAAGCTTTCTTT. It encodes CASSQETGSEAFF. The genes are TRBV7-2 and TRBJ1-1, with D possibly TRBD1 on 6 matching bases. V was trimmed by 6 bases and J by 7 bases, leaving 15 bases between them. Germline CDR1 and CDR2: SGHTA and FQGNSA. The length of the CDR3 is 13 residues.

This rearrangement joins TRBV5-4 to TRBJ2-7; the D gene is possibly TRBD1 (5 bases). The germline CDR1 and CDR2 sequences are SGHNT and YYREEE (reference sequence). The CDR3 has 14 amino acids. Deletions cut 2 bases from V and 3 bases from J, with 12 bases between. The CDR3 here is CASSFRAGNYEQYF. CDR3 bases: TGTGCCAGCAGCTTTAGGGCAGGGAACTACGAGCAGTACTTC.